A single sample is the source of the 23 T cell receptor beta chains below, sequenced in a study of vaccination effects on CD4 cells after COVID-19. Cells that had been cultured for 10 days were the source of isolated CD4+ T cells. Participants were vaccinated with two doses of either the BNT162b2 or mRNA-1273 vaccine. No antigen is known for these receptors. Method: immunoSEQ multiplex PCR; TCRdb's copy keeps in-frame clones and lacks some. This table has tens of thousands of clones, approximately 79% appearing once. The material was CD4+ T cells from PBMCs cultured without peptide, obtained after COVID-19 vaccination. These TCRs come from a human donor who received a COVID-19 vaccine.

The chain employs TRBV10-3 and TRBJ1-2; D not certain. Germline V gene sequence: CDR1 ENHRY, CDR2 SYGVKD. The germline V and J ends were trimmed by 3 bases and 1 base, with 12 bases remaining between them. This CDR3 has 15 residues. The CDR3: CAISERAGDNYGYTF. In DNA, the CDR3 is TGTGCCATCAGTGAACGGGCCGGCGATAACTATGGCTACACCTTC.

The count of this clone is one. The chain employs TRBV7-8 and TRBJ2-3, with 7 positions matching TRBD2. The CDR3 totals 17 residues. The germline CDR1 and CDR2 sequences are SGHVS and FQNEAQ. The V segment lost 0 bases and the J segment 10 bases; nucleotides outside the gene matches: 16. DNA for the CDR3: TGTGCCAGCAGCTTAGCGCAACTAGCGCGGGGGTCGGGGTCGCAGTATTTT. This codes for CASSLAQLARGSGSQYF.

This clone was seen a few times. V is TRBV12-5 and J is TRBJ1-5, with 7 bases identical to TRBD1. J was trimmed by 5 bases and V by 5 bases; bases with no gene match: 6. Germline-derived CDR1 and CDR2 are LGHNT and FRNRAP. This CDR3 contains 14 residues. The CDR3 sequence: CASGPDRDHQPQHF. The CDR3 bases are TGTGCTAGTGGTCCAGACAGGGATCATCAGCCCCAGCATTTT.

V is TRBV2 and J is TRBJ1-6; no definite D call. The CDR3 has 15 residues. The V end lost 4 bases, the J end lost 10 bases, and 17 bases lay between the germline ends. In germline, CDR1 is SNHLY, CDR2 FYNNEI. The CDR3 coding sequence is TGTGCCAGCAGTGCGTCGGCCTATCCGGGGTCACCCCTCCACTTT. Protein product: CASSASAYPGSPLHF.

The CDR3, as DNA: TGTGCCAGCTCACCCGGGGGGAACACTGAAGCTTTCTTT. This gives the protein CASSPGGNTEAFF. The rearrangement joins TRBV18 to TRBJ1-1, with D perhaps matching TRBD1 (5 bases). CDR3 length: 13 amino acids. The V and J ends lost 3 bases and 1 base respectively, with 6 bases between them. CDR1 KGHSH and CDR2 LQKENI come from the germline V gene.

The sample holds a few counts of this clone. The genes are TRBV2 and TRBJ1-6, with 7 bases matching TRBD1. V lost 5 bases to trimming and J lost 8 bases; unmatched junction nucleotides: 9. Germline V gene lookup returns CDR1 SNHLY and CDR2 FYNNEI. This CDR3 has 15 residues. The CDR3 bases are TGTGCCAGCAGTCCGGGACAGTTTGGGGATTCACCCCTCCACTTT. It is translated as CASSPGQFGDSPLHF. Full variable domain (outside the CDR3, taken from reference TRBV2 and TRBJ1-6): EPEVTQTPSHQVTQMGQEVILRCVPISNHLYFYWYRQILGQKVEFLVSFYNNEISEKSEIFDDQFSVERPDGSNFTLKIRSTKLEDSAMYFCASSPGQFGDSPLHFGNGTRLTVT.

This sequence joins TRBV10-3 and TRBJ1-4, with D unclear. Trimming shortened V by 3 bases and J by 9 bases, and 14 bases separated the two germline ends. Germline V gives CDR1 ENHRY, CDR2 SYGVKD. CDR3 length: 14 amino acids. CDR3 sequence: CAISDAGSGQKLFF. The DNA of the CDR3 is TGTGCCATCAGTGATGCGGGCTCGGGTCAAAAACTGTTTTTT.

The sample holds one count of this clone. The rearrangement links TRBV3-1 (or the pseudogene TRBV3-2) to TRBJ2-1, with 7 bases that match TRBD2. With 6 bases clipped from V and 6 bases from J, the junction kept 14 bases outside the gene matches. The CDR3 runs 16 residues. Germline V CDR1 and CDR2: LGHDT, YNNKEL (reference sequence). This CDR3 is CASRPKRGSRGNEQFF. DNA of the CDR3: TGTGCCAGCAGACCCAAGCGGGGATCGAGGGGCAATGAGCAGTTCTTC.

V is TRBV28 and J is TRBJ2-7; no firm D call. CDR3 length equals 12 residues. Germline CDR1 and CDR2: MDHEN and SYDVKM. V was clipped by 5 bases and J by 7 bases, with 12 bases between them. The CDR3 here is CASSNPVGEQYV. The DNA of the CDR3 is TGTGCCAGCAGTAACCCTGTTGGGGAGCAGTACGTC.

This rearrangement joins TRBV12-3 or TRBV12-4 to TRBJ2-7; D remains ambiguous. The CDR3 consists of 12 residues. The germline V and J ends were trimmed by 4 bases and 3 bases, with 7 bases remaining between them. CDR3 coding DNA: TGTGCCAGCAGTTGGACGGGCTACGAGCAGTACGTC. Translation: CASSWTGYEQYV.

The V and J genes are TRBV30 and TRBJ1-4; 8 bases are a match to TRBD1. This CDR3 comprises 16 residues. Germline-derived CDR1 and CDR2 are GTSNPN and SVGIG (reference sequence). Trimming at V came to 4 bases and at J to 0 bases, leaving 7 bases not matched to a gene. The CDR3 DNA reads TGTGCCTGGACCAGGACAGGGAGAGCAACTAATGAAAAACTGTTTTTT. Translating it yields CAWTRTGRATNEKLFF.

V usage is TRBV20-1 and J usage is TRBJ2-7, with D possibly being TRBD1 (5 bases). The CDR3 totals 11 residues. Germline V gene data show CDR1 as DFQATT and CDR2 as SNEGSKA (reference sequence). The ends were cut back, 5 bases at V and 5 bases at J, with 10 bases in the middle. CDR3 protein: CSASQGDEQYV. The CDR3 DNA reads TGCAGTGCTTCCCAGGGTGACGAGCAGTACGTC.

The J gene is TRBJ2-7, the V gene TRBV18, with 9 bases matching TRBD1. With V trimmed by 4 bases and J by 3 bases, 4 bases remained unmatched. CDR1 and CDR2 from the germline V gene are KGHSH and LQKENI. CDR3 length: 14 amino acids. The CDR3 DNA reads TGTGCCAGCTCACAGGGGACAGGGTTCTACGAGCAGTACGTC. It encodes CASSQGTGFYEQYV.

The chain uses TRBV11-2 and TRBJ1-3, with D possibly being TRBD1 (6 bases). The V gene's germline CDR1 is SGHAT and CDR2 FQNNGV. Trimming took 2 bases from V and 2 from J, leaving 7 bases between them. CDR3 length equals 14 residues. CDR3 nucleotides: TGTGCCAGCAGCTTACAGGGGACTGGAAACACCATATATTTT. This codes for CASSLQGTGNTIYF.

The V gene is TRBV5-1, the J gene TRBJ2-3; D may be TRBD1 (6 bases). Germline CDR1 is SGHRS and CDR2 is YFSETQ. The V and J ends lost 0 bases and 0 bases respectively, with 14 bases between them. The CDR3 has 17 residues. The CDR3 DNA reads TGCGCCAGCAGCTTGGCTGAGGGGGATCTAAGCACAGATACGCAGTATTTT. This codes for CASSLAEGDLSTDTQYF.

The chain combines TRBV18 with TRBJ2-7; 8 nucleotides line up with TRBD2. Germline CDR1 reads KGHSH; CDR2 reads LQKENI. With 2 bases clipped from V and 1 base from J, the junction kept 4 bases outside the gene matches. CDR3 length: 15 amino acids. CDR3 amino acids: CASSPGAGGSYEQYV. DNA for the CDR3: TGTGCCAGCTCACCAGGGGCGGGGGGTTCCTACGAGCAGTACGTC.

The J gene is TRBJ2-5, the V gene TRBV7-2; 8 bases line up with TRBD1. CDR1 SGHTA and CDR2 FQGNSA come from the germline V gene. Trimming took 5 bases from V and 5 from J; bases not matched to a gene: 7. The CDR3 has 14 residues. CDR3 DNA sequence: TGTGCCAGCAGCCTCCAGGGGGCGCGGGAGACCCAGTACTTC. Translated, it gives CASSLQGARETQYF.

The chain carries TRBV27 and TRBJ1-1; 8 bases match TRBD1. V gave up 3 bases and J gave up 5 bases; unmatched junction bases: 5. This CDR3 comprises 14 residues. Germline loops: CDR1 MNHEY, CDR2 SMNVEV (reference sequence). The CDR3 DNA follows: TGTGCCAGCAGTTTGAACAGGGGGGGGACTGAAGCTTTCTTT. Amino acid sequence: CASSLNRGGTEAFF.

The genes are TRBV5-4 and TRBJ2-5; 16 nucleotides line up with TRBD2. CDR3 size: 18 residues. The germline V gene encodes CDR1 SGHNT and CDR2 YYREEE (reference sequence). V lost 4 bases, J lost 4 bases, and 10 bases stayed unmatched. CDR3 loop: CASSRTVGLAGGRETQYF. For the CDR3, the DNA is TGTGCCAGCAGCCGGACCGTGGGACTAGCGGGGGGGCGAGAGACCCAGTACTTC.

This rearrangement joins TRBV7-8 to TRBJ2-5; 10 nucleotides match TRBD1. Trimming cost V 4 bases and J 4 bases; bases outside gene matches: 6. The CDR3 contains 15 residues. Germline CDR1 and CDR2: SGHVS and FQNEAQ. The CDR3 nucleotides read TGTGCCAGCAGCTCGGGACAGGGGAATAGAGAGACCCAGTACTTC. This translates into CASSSGQGNRETQYF.

The rearrangement links TRBV18 to TRBJ1-1, with D possibly TRBD1 on 6 matching bases. The CDR3 length is 13 residues. V gave up 3 bases and J gave up 8 bases, with 13 bases separating them. Germline CDR1 and CDR2: KGHSH and LQKENI. For the CDR3, the DNA is TGTGCCAGCTCACCTGAGGGGGGGCGCGAAGCTTTCTTT. Translating it yields CASSPEGGREAFF. Full variable domain (remainder filled in from reference TRBV18 and TRBJ1-1): NAGVMQNPRHLVRRRGQEARLRCSPMKGHSHVYWYRQLPEEGLKFMVYLQKENIIDESGMPKERFSAEFPKEGPSILRIQQVVRGDSAAYFCASSPEGGREAFFGQGTRLTVV.

Only a few counts were recorded for this clone. The genes are TRBV12-3 or TRBV12-4 and TRBJ1-1; 8 bases map to TRBD1. The CDR3 extends over 13 amino acids. V trimming: 6 bases; J trimming: 3 bases; junction bases outside the gene matches: 3. The CDR3 loop reads CASSGQGYTEAFF. Written as DNA, the CDR3 is TGTGCCAGCAGCGGACAGGGTTACACTGAAGCTTTCTTT.

The rearrangement uses TRBV5-1 and TRBJ1-6, with 8 nucleotides matching TRBD1. The germline V gene has CDR1 SGHRS and CDR2 YFSETQ. V trimming: 2 bases; J trimming: 8 bases; junction bases outside the gene matches: 3. The CDR3 loop spans 14 amino acids. The CDR3 protein is CASSFSGGDSPLHF. CDR3 in DNA: TGCGCCAGCAGCTTTTCAGGGGGCGATTCACCCCTCCACTTT.